Here is one TCR beta chain with its context. This CDR3 is built from 13 residues. The ends were cut back, 6 bases at V and 6 bases at J, with 15 bases in the middle. Germline V gene lookup returns CDR1 SGHAT and CDR2 FQNNGV. This record comes from a study of blood T cell repertoires in COVID-19. In the study overall: COVID-19 samples from acute and convalescent phases originated in the United States, Italy and Spain. The cDNA or gDNA used as material had been derived from T cells, B-cell-depleted T cells, or PBMCs.

Seattle patient enrollment occurred during active infection, with longitudinal follow-up thereafter. In the original processing: Amplified reference gene primers provided the basis for estimating nucleated cell counts. Profiling relied on immunoSEQ multiplex PCR, and the TCRdb table lists in-frame clones only, not all of them. V and J calls and clone size follow that table, whereas D and trimming were derived from the DNA. The repertoire holds approximately 110,000 clones, approximately 74% seen once, with over 5.5% in the top ten. The receptor's source is an elderly man with COVID-19, enrolled during active disease. J is TRBJ2-7 and V is TRBV11-2; weak D call: TRBD2 (6 bases). Sequencing was done on a sample of peripheral blood. DNA for the CDR3: TGTGCCAGCAGTCCCAGGGAGGAGGGCGAGCAGTACTTC. Protein: CASSPREEGEQYF.